The present entry profiles one TCR beta chain with its context. The sample holds many counts of this clonotype. Which antigen it targets is not known. There are no base qualities to consult, and no much larger clone falls within one base. Sequencing used an Illumina HiSeq 1500. TCRdb applied fastp at Q25 and MiXCR to the public reads, then kept only in-frame beta chains. Entries are consolidated by CDR3 protein sequence, retaining the most common genes and DNA. Within this sample are hundreds of thousands of distinct CDR3 sequences, with roughly 10% of them counted one time only. The ten biggest clones cover 10% of the sample. The data derive from a study of T cell repertoires in cytomegalovirus infection (dated 2019 in TCRdb). Turning to the overall study: Donor HLA type was relevant to the analysis, because carriage of CMV infection together with the matching HLA type was indicated by public TCR beta signatures. What the study reported, not specific to this receptor: In the ex vivo response, HLA-C-restricted CMV-specific TCR beta clonotypes were dominant, and in two of eight donors the single most frequent clonotype came from this HLA-C-restricted group. Cumulative frequency of public TCR beta family members discriminated carriers of CMV infection plus the relevant HLA type in this cohort and an independent approximately 400-donor cohort.

V trim: 2 bases; J trim: 4 bases; unmatched bases: 6. The germline V gene (reference sequence) gives CDR1 as MNHEY and CDR2 as SMNVEV. Spanning cysteine to phenylalanine, the CDR3 consists of 15 amino acids. Of the read, only the CDR3 DNA is kept; its 45 bases are in frame from base 1. The V and J segments used are TRBV27 and TRBJ2-5, and TRBD1 aligns with 8 junction nucleotides. Sequenced sample: PBMCs. This TCR was sampled from a human donor in good health (CMV status not recorded). Some clones in this sample may be carry-over from other donors' samples. The nucleotide sequence is given as TGTGCCAGCAGTTTAGGGCAGGGGGCCCTAGAGACCCAGTACTTC. Its translation reads: CASSLGQGALETQYF.